These 7 T cell receptor beta chains share one sample of origin, sequenced in a study of blood T cell repertoires in COVID-19. Here immunoSEQ multiplex PCR was the method, and the copy in TCRdb shows in-frame clones only, minus some. The table lists around 94,000 clones, roughly 90% of them singletons, with under 2% in the top ten. Sequencing was carried out using peripheral blood. These TCRs come from a woman between 50 and 59 years old with COVID-19, enrolled during active disease.

The chain joins TRBV27 to TRBJ2-7; tentatively, D is TRBD1 (5 bases). Trimming pared 0 bases from V and 4 bases from J, leaving 16 bases between. This CDR3 is 16 amino acids long. Germline values: CDR1 MNHEY, CDR2 SMNVEV (reference sequence). CDR3 protein: CASSLSGRGAGYEQYF. The CDR3 region has the DNA TGTGCCAGCAGTTTATCGGGGCGTGGAGCCGGGTACGAGCAGTACTTC.

The V call is TRBV7-2, the J call TRBJ1-5; 9 positions agree with TRBD1. Germline assignment: CDR1 SGHTA and CDR2 FQGNSA. Trimming cost V 5 bases and J 3 bases; bases outside gene matches: 5. The length of the CDR3 is 15 residues. The CDR3 sequence is CASSGGQGNNQPQHF. The CDR3, as DNA: TGTGCCAGCAGCGGGGGACAGGGTAACAATCAGCCCCAGCATTTT.

This rearrangement joins TRBV7-9 to TRBJ2-7; 7 bases fit TRBD1. Germline V gene lookup returns CDR1 SEHNR and CDR2 FQNEAQ (reference sequence). This CDR3 region has 11 residues. The V segment lost 8 bases and the J segment 7 bases; nucleotides outside the gene matches: 5. DNA for the CDR3: TGTGCCAGCGGCTCAGGGGGTGAGCAGTACTTC. Protein product: CASGSGGEQYF.

The rearrangement links TRBV7-2 to TRBJ1-1, with a weak D call TRBD1 (6 bases). Trimming left V 1 base short and J 5 bases short, with 14 bases between. CDR1 is SGHTA, CDR2 FQGNSA, per germline. The CDR3 runs 15 residues. CDR3 nucleotides: TGTGCCAGCAGCTTAGGGGGGGGGCCGTGGACTGAAGCTTTCTTT. Protein sequence: CASSLGGGPWTEAFF.

This chain links TRBV18 with TRBJ1-6; D may be TRBD1 (6 bases). CDR1 is KGHSH, CDR2 LQKENI, per germline. The CDR3 has 15 residues. The ends were cut back, 3 bases at V and 9 bases at J, with 15 bases in the middle. CDR3 residues: CASSPQGGGGSPLHF. CDR3 in DNA: TGTGCCAGCTCACCCCAGGGAGGGGGGGGTTCACCCCTCCACTTT.

The chain employs TRBV12-3 or TRBV12-4 and TRBJ1-2, with TRBD1 matching over 9 bases. Trimming cost V 4 bases and J 3 bases; bases outside gene matches: 0. There are 13 residues in the CDR3. In nucleotides, the CDR3 is TGTGCCAGCAGTTGGGACAGGGACTATGGCTACACCTTC. It translates to CASSWDRDYGYTF.

The rearrangement uses TRBV7-8 and TRBJ1-5; 7 bases align to TRBD1. Losses at the gene ends were 3 bases for V and 2 bases for J; bases not matched to a gene: 4. CDR3 length: 15 amino acids. CDR1 is SGHVS and CDR2 is FQNEAQ in the germline V gene. CDR3 loop: CASSLTGNGNQPQHF. In DNA, the CDR3 is TGTGCCAGCAGCTTGACAGGGAATGGCAATCAGCCCCAGCATTTT.